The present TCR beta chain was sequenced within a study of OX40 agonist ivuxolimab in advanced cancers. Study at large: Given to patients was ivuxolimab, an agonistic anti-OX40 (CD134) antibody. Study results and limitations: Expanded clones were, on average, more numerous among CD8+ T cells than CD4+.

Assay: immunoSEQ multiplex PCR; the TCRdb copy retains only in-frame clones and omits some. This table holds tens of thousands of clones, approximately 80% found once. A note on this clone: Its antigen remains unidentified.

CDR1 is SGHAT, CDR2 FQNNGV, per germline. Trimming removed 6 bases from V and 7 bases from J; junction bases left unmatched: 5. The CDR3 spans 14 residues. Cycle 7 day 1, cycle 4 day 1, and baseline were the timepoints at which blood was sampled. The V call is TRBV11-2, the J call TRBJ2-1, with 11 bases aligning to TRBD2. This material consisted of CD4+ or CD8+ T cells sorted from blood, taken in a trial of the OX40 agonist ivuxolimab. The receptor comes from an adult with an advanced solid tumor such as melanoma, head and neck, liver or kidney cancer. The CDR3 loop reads CASRLSGGANEQFF. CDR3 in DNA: TGTGCCAGCAGACTTAGCGGGGGGGCGAATGAGCAGTTCTTC.